This T cell receptor beta chain is from a study of cytomegalovirus exposure and HLA in healthy donors. PCR involved 60 Vbeta and 13 Jbeta primers. Data came from immunoSEQ multiplex PCR; TCRdb stores just in-frame clones and leaves some out. The data show under 130,000 clones, 69% seen once. This clone was recorded only once. Its matching antigen is unknown. Donors had nominal health at sampling but likely had unrecorded immune exposures. Study outcomes and limitations: Most of the TCR beta V segments (in an earlier analysis) were productive either about 87% or about 30% of the time.

CDR1 is LGHNA and CDR2 is YNFKEQ in the germline V gene. This CDR3 is 14 amino acids long. Trimming pared 1 base from V and 1 base from J, leaving 5 bases between. The receptor's source is a man aged 25-45 years in good health and CMV-seronegative. The V and J genes are TRBV4-2 and TRBJ1-5; D not resolved. Input material: PBMCs. As DNA, the CDR3 is TGTGCCAGCAGCCAAGTCCTAAGCAATCAGCCCCAGCATTTT. Amino acid sequence: CASSQVLSNQPQHF.